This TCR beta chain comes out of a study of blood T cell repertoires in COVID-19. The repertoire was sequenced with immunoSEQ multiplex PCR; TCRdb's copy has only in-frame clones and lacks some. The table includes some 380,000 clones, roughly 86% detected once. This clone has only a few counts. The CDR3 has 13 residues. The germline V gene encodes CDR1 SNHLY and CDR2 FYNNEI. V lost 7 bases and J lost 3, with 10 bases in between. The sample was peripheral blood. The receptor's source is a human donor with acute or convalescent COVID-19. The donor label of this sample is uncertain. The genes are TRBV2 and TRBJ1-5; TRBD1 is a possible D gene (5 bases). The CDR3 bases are TGTGCCAGCAAAGGGGTTTTCAATCAGCCCCAGCATTTT. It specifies CASKGVFNQPQHF.